These T cell receptor beta chains were read from a single sample in a study of spatial heterogeneity in lung cancer. TCRdb redid the calling of the 5' RACE reads with MiXCR, one entry per CDR3 protein. This sample has tens of thousands of distinct CDR3 sequences, with under 8% found just once. Here the sequenced sample was PBMCs, taken at surgery. The source is a female donor with early-stage non-small cell lung cancer. The CDR3 runs from the conserved cysteine through the conserved F or W. For some rows the clone size is stated as once, few or many, or as a class when expanded; others skip it.

j_call clone_size v_call cdr3_aa
TRBJ2-3 few TRBV20-1 CGSGSTDTQYF
TRBJ2-6 . TRBV28 CASSLSGANVLTF
TRBJ1-1 many TRBV20-1 CSVVDSPEAFF
TRBJ2-1 many TRBV18 CASSPATFYNEQFF
TRBJ1-1 few TRBV5-1 CASSSSGAGGTEAFF
TRBJ2-1 many TRBV29-1 CSVVGGRISYNEQFF
TRBJ2-1 . TRBV20-1 CSARDRNEQFF
TRBJ2-3 . TRBV6-6 CASSSVAGGSGTQYF
TRBJ1-1 many TRBV20-1 CSAPRTLVTEAFF
TRBJ2-4 many TRBV2 CASSDREGAKNIQYF
TRBJ2-7 . TRBV3-1 CASSPGLAGFEQYF
TRBJ1-1 . TRBV19 CASSERDMPEAFF
TRBJ1-2 many TRBV12-3/TRBV12-4 CASSPGPHRGNGYTF
TRBJ1-1 few TRBV10-3 CAISESTSSEAFF
TRBJ1-2 many TRBV4-1 CASSPDGTNYGYTF
TRBJ2-5 many TRBV3-1 CASSQWFPDRPRETQYF
TRBJ2-3 many TRBV27 CASSANPDGTQYF
TRBJ2-1 many TRBV24-1 CATSDPARGSGSRSYNEQFF
TRBJ1-6 many TRBV23-1 CASNRTGTFQHSPLHF
TRBJ1-4 many TRBV7-2 CASSFSRGALEKLFF
TRBJ1-6 . TRBV5-1 CASSLEGDRDSPLHF
TRBJ2-1 few TRBV3-1 CASSQDLGRVNEQFF
TRBJ1-1 many TRBV5-1 CASSVQFQNTEAFF
TRBJ2-2 many TRBV28 CASSLRRVSYGELFF
TRBJ1-3 . TRBV28 CASSPGTNSGNTIYF
TRBJ2-3 many TRBV2 CASSEGSGTGWLDTQYF
TRBJ2-7 few TRBV9 CASSVAGTAFYEQYF
TRBJ1-2 many TRBV28 CASSQWTDYGYTF
TRBJ2-7 many TRBV27 CASARRVYYEQYF
TRBJ2-3 many TRBV10-2 CASTWPTGRGTDTQYF
TRBJ2-1 many TRBV20-1 CSARAQNDEQFF
TRBJ2-5 many TRBV7-8 CASSKGGGLKRETQYF